This entry concerns a single T cell receptor beta chain. Its specificity is not known. The data belong to a study of T cells expressing NK-cell markers. Study details: Eight donors were sequenced, seven testing HCMV-seropositive and one testing seronegative. The study's findings and limits: NKG2C+ dominant clonotypes from more than 5 donors made up roughly 1.0-7.0% of CD8+ T cells. The same clonotypes also predominated in the CD3+CD56-NKG2C+ fraction of four donors.

TCRdb reprocessed the 5' RACE reads, keeping one entry per CDR3 protein, no DNA. The sample has about 380,000 distinct CDR3 sequences. This CDR3 is 13 amino acids long. The germline V gene has CDR1 LNHDA and CDR2 SQIVND (reference sequence). The source is a man aged 18-70 years in good health. Sequencing was performed on blood T cells: a sorted CD56 or NKG2C T cell subset, CD4+ or CD8+ T cells, or bulk PBMC T cells (not recorded which). The V and J genes are TRBV19 and TRBJ1-2; the TCRdb call, TRBD1, lacks DNA for checking. CDR3 in amino acids: CASRQQGGYGYTF.